The source of this T cell receptor (beta chain) is a study of T cell responses to AZD1222 COVID-19 vaccine. Findings of the study overall: Without day 14 samples, only post-peak T cell repertoires were studied. Spike-spanning, vaccine-associated CD4 TCRs were dominant at 160-218 and 743-854.

Sequencing used immunoSEQ multiplex PCR; TCRdb keeps in-frame clones, though not all of them. Of about 56,000 clones listed, 75% to 90% were seen once; the top ten hold 6.9%. This CDR3 has 14 residues. Trimming left V 2 bases short and J 3 bases short, with 11 bases between. Germline lookup yields CDR1 GTSNPN and CDR2 SVGIG (reference sequence). In its sample, this clone was seen a few times. Its target is not known. This chain joins TRBV30 and TRBJ1-5, with D tentatively TRBD1 (5 bases). The material sequenced was peripheral blood, taken 28 days after the second AZD1222 dose. The receptor was derived from an adult who received the AZD1222 COVID-19 vaccine. This CDR3 reads CAWSYAGNNQPQHF. The CDR3 coding sequence is TGTGCCTGGAGTTATGCAGGGAACAATCAGCCCCAGCATTTT.